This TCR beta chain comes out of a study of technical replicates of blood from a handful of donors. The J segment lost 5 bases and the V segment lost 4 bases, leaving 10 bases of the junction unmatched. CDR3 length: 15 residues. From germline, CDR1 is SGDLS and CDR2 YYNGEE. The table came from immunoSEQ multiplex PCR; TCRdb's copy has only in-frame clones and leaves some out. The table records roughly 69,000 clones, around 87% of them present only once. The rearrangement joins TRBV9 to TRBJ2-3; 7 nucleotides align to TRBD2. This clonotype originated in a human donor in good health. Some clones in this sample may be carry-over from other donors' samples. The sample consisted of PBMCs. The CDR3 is CASSLGLGTVDTQYF. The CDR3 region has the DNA TGTGCCAGCAGCCTCGGACTAGGGACGGTAGATACGCAGTATTTT.